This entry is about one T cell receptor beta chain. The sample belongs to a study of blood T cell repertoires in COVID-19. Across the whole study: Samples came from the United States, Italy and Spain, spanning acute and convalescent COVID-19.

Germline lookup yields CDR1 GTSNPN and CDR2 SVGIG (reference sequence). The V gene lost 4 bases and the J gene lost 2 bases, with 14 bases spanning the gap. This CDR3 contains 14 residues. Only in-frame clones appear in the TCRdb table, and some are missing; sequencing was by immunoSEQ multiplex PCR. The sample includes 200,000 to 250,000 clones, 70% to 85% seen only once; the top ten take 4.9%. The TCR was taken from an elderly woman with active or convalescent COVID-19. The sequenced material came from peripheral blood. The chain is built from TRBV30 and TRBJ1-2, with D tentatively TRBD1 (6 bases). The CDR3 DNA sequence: TGTGCCTGGAAGTTGGCAGGGGTGAACTATGGCTACACCTTC. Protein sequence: CAWKLAGVNYGYTF.